The clone carrying this TCR beta chain was seen once. This entry is derived from a study of radiotherapy plus CTLA-4 blockade in lung cancer. In the study overall: In around 19% of patients, objective responses were seen; approximately 31% had disease control.

This CDR3 has 15 residues. Germline CDR1 and CDR2: SGHRS and YFSETQ. V lost 0 bases and J lost 4, with 14 bases in between. Produced via immunoSEQ multiplex PCR; TCRdb's table is partial and in-frame only. The repertoire holds roughly 130,000 clones, about 90% seen once, with 6.9% in the top ten. Sample: peripheral blood, taken from a patient treated with radiotherapy plus ipilimumab. The receptor's source is a human donor with non-small cell lung cancer that progressed on radiotherapy plus ipilimumab. This sequence joins TRBV5-1 and TRBJ2-7; the D gene is possibly TRBD2 (6 bases). The chain's CDR3 is CASSLVGGSGYEQYF. For the CDR3, the DNA is TGCGCCAGCAGCTTGGTCGGGGGATCAGGTTACGAGCAGTACTTC.